This is a list of T cell receptor beta chains from one sample in a study of breast tumors, draining lymph nodes, adjacent tissues. In TCRdb, the multiplex PCR reads were re-called with MiXCR into one record per CDR3 protein. Here the sample spans 200,000 to 250,000 distinct CDR3 sequences, about 30% being singletons. What was sequenced was axillary lymph node tissue. These receptors were obtained from a female donor with breast cancer. Some clones in this sample may be carry-over from other donors' samples. Both conserved end residues are part of each CDR3. A D gene is named only where the DNA matches it firmly. Clone size is not always given. Where it is, it says once, few, many or a class for expanded clones.

d_gene	v_gene	j_gene	abundance	CDR3aa	CDR3nt
TRBD2	TRBV20-1	TRBJ2-7	.	CSAGTSGRGHEQYF	TGCAGTGCAGGGACTAGCGGGAGGGGCCACGAGCAGTACTTC
TRBD1	TRBV20-1	TRBJ1-2	few	CSARYDRDDYGYTF	TGCAGTGCTAGGTATGACAGGGATGACTATGGCTACACCTTC
TRBD1	TRBV19	TRBJ2-5	many	CASSPVRAWDRGLETQYF	TGTGCCAGTAGCCCAGTTAGGGCTTGGGACAGGGGGCTAGAGACCCAGTACTTC
.	TRBV6-5	TRBJ1-5	many	CASSYTVGGNQPQHF	TGTGCCAGCAGTTATACGGTGGGGGGGAATCAGCCCCAGCATTTT
.	TRBV6-6	TRBJ2-7	.	CASRRRDSYEQYF	TGTGCCAGCCGCCGGCGGGACTCCTACGAGCAGTACTTC
TRBD2	TRBV19	TRBJ2-1	many	CASSGRGDNEQFF	TGTGCCAGTAGCGGGAGGGGGGACAATGAGCAGTTCTTC
.	TRBV7-2	TRBJ2-4	many	CASSLVLNIQYF	TGTGCCAGCAGCTTAGTCCTAAACATTCAGTACTTC
.	TRBV12-5	TRBJ2-2	many	CASGLVRGAAGSGTGELFF	TGTGCTAGTGGTTTGGTACGGGGGGCAGCGGGATCGGGTACCGGGGAGCTGTTTTTT
TRBD1	TRBV9	TRBJ2-7	many	CASSVIRGRKVHEQYF	TGTGCCAGCAGCGTAATCAGGGGGCGGAAAGTGCACGAGCAGTACTTC
.	TRBV20-1	TRBJ2-5	.	CSARGRQPQATRYF	TGCAGTGCTAGGGGACGCCAACCCCAAGCGACCCGGTACTTC
TRBD1	TRBV20-1	TRBJ2-5	.	CSARFSAGGQETQYF	TGCAGTGCTAGATTCAGCGCAGGGGGACAAGAGACCCAGTACTTC
TRBD1	TRBV7-9	TRBJ2-5	.	CASRFGTGGRETQYF	TGTGCCAGCAGATTTGGGACAGGGGGCAGGGAGACCCAGTACTTC
.	TRBV29-1	TRBJ2-3	.	CSLGGGPSTDTQYF	TGCAGCTTGGGTGGCGGACCTAGCACAGATACGCAGTATTTT
TRBD2	TRBV27	TRBJ2-7	many	CASSPLAGEREQYF	TGTGCCAGCAGTCCACTAGCGGGAGAACGCGAGCAGTACTTC
.	TRBV14	TRBJ2-7	once	CASSHLLVPYEQYF	TGTGCCAGCAGCCACTTGTTAGTACCCTACGAGCAGTACTTC
TRBD2	TRBV20-1	TRBJ2-4	many	CSARDLVREGFAKNIQYF	TGCAGTGCTAGAGATTTAGTGCGGGAGGGCTTCGCCAAAAACATTCAGTACTTC
.	TRBV20-1	TRBJ1-5	many	CSALPGVGNQPQHF	TGCAGTGCATTGCCGGGGGTGGGCAATCAGCCCCAGCATTTT
.	TRBV2	TRBJ1-2	once	CASSVVRTDGYTF	TGTGCCAGCAGTGTGGTGAGGACGGATGGCTACACCTTC
.	TRBV6-1	TRBJ1-5	few	CASSQGVPGAAQDLPQHF	TGTGCCAGCAGTCAAGGAGTCCCAGGGGCCGCCCAGGATCTTCCCCAGCATTTT
TRBD2	TRBV20-1	TRBJ2-1	.	CSAQNSGGAYNEQFF	TGCAGTGCCCAGAACAGCGGGGGGGCCTACAATGAGCAGTTCTTC
TRBD2	TRBV19	TRBJ2-7	few	CASSTFLAGEGEQYF	TGTGCCAGTAGTACCTTTCTAGCGGGAGAGGGCGAGCAGTACTTC
TRBD2	TRBV11-2	TRBJ2-3	many	CASSLTSGTTDTQYF	TGTGCCAGCTCATTGACCAGCGGGACCACAGATACGCAGTATTTT
TRBD1	TRBV20-1	TRBJ2-7	.	CSLRKQGATSEQHF	TGCAGCCTAAGAAAACAGGGGGCTACCTCCGAGCAGCACTTC
.	TRBV7-9	TRBJ1-5	once	CASSPLAGDAWTNQPQHF	TGTGCCAGCAGCCCTCTAGCGGGAGATGCCTGGACGAATCAGCCCCAGCATTTT
TRBD2	TRBV9	TRBJ2-3	many	CASSVTSGSADTQYF	TGTGCCAGCAGCGTAACTAGCGGGAGTGCAGATACGCAGTATTTT
.	TRBV11-3	TRBJ2-1	many	CASSLDLPIFF	TGTGCCAGCAGCTTAGATCTCCCGATATTCTTC
TRBD2	TRBV7-9	TRBJ2-3	.	CASSSYRASGTAGDTQYF	TGTGCCAGCAGCTCCTATCGGGCTAGCGGGACAGCGGGGGATACGCAGTATTTT
.	TRBV6-1	TRBJ2-2	few	CASRGGPSRDTGELFF	TGTGCCAGCAGGGGGGGACCCTCTAGGGACACCGGGGAGCTGTTTTTT
TRBD2	TRBV28	TRBJ2-7	many	CASSPPLAGATYEQYF	TGTGCCAGCAGTCCTCCCCTAGCGGGAGCGACCTACGAGCAGTACTTC
.	TRBV7-2	TRBJ1-2	.	CASSYKPVENYGYPF	TGTGCCAGCAGCTACAAACCGGTAGAGAACTATGGCTACCCCTTC
TRBD2	TRBV18	TRBJ2-3	.	CASSTGTSVSDTQYF	TGTGCCAGCTCAACCGGGACTAGCGTGTCTGATACGCAGTATTTT
TRBD2	TRBV19	TRBJ2-7	many	CASSTGTSGEYEQYF	TGTGCCAGTAGTACAGGGACTAGCGGAGAGTACGAGCAGTACTTC
TRBD2	TRBV5-1	TRBJ2-1	many	CASSETSGRPNEQFF	TGCGCCAGCAGCGAAACTAGCGGGAGGCCCAATGAGCAGTTCTTC
.	TRBV7-8	TRBJ1-1	few	CASSGRMNTEAFF	TGTGCCAGCAGTGGGCGGATGAACACTGAAGCTTTCTTT
.	TRBV19	TRBJ1-1	.	CACHPRVSTEAFF	TGTGCCTGTCACCCTCGGGTGAGCACTGAAGCTTTCTTT
.	TRBV19	TRBJ2-1	many	CASSIGSNEQFF	TGTGCCAGTAGTATCGGAAGTAATGAGCAGTTCTTC
TRBD2	TRBV20-1	TRBJ2-1	many	CSADSSGEQFF	TGCAGTGCGGATTCTAGCGGAGAGCAGTTCTTC
.	TRBV4-1	TRBJ2-4	many	CASSQPIRGPKNIQYF	TGCGCCAGCAGCCAACCTATCAGGGGTCCCAAAAACATTCAGTACTTC
TRBD1	TRBV2	TRBJ2-3	few	CAIPVGQGADTQYF	TGTGCCATTCCTGTGGGACAGGGAGCAGATACGCAGTATTTT
TRBD1	TRBV19	TRBJ1-5	.	CASRHSQGDQPQHF	TGTGCCAGCCGCCATAGTCAGGGGGATCAGCCCCAGCATTTT
.	TRBV5-1	TRBJ2-6	many	CASNVAAGANVLTF	TGCGCCAGCAACGTCGCGGCTGGGGCCAACGTCCTGACTTTC
TRBD2	TRBV7-2	TRBJ2-7	many	CASSLAGAGLAPGEQYF	TGTGCCAGCAGCTTAGCGGGTGCGGGACTAGCGCCGGGGGAGCAGTACTTC
TRBD1	TRBV28	TRBJ2-2	.	CASTLGDSSTGELFF	TGTGCCAGCACCCTCGGGGACAGCAGCACCGGGGAGCTGTTTTTT
TRBD1	TRBV5-1	TRBJ2-1	many	CASSLQQGAYEQFF	TGCGCCAGCAGCCTTCAACAGGGGGCGTATGAGCAGTTCTTC
TRBD1	TRBV19	TRBJ1-2	.	CASRADRTSSGNTF	TGTGCCAGTAGAGCGGACAGGACCAGCTCTGGAAACACCTTC
.	TRBV12-3/TRBV12-4	TRBJ1-2	many	CASSRTRGGYGYTF	TGTGCCAGCAGTCGTACTCGGGGTGGCTATGGCTACACCTTC
.	TRBV7-2	TRBJ1-2	.	CASSLEPRWDTF	TGCGCCAGCAGCTTGGAGCCGCGGTGGGACACCTTC
TRBD2	TRBV6-6	TRBJ2-7	many	CASSHSGGSYEQYF	TGTGCCAGCAGTCACTCGGGGGGGTCCTACGAGCAGTACTTC
.	TRBV3-1	TRBJ1-5	many	CASSQETSNQPQHF	TGTGCCAGCAGCCAAGAAACAAGCAATCAGCCCCAGCATTTT
.	TRBV5-1	TRBJ2-7	many	CASSLSRGDPSYEQYF	TGCGCCAGCAGCTTATCCCGCGGGGACCCCTCCTACGAGCAGTACTTC
TRBD1	TRBV6-5	TRBJ2-3	many	CASSPTGGRNTQYF	TGTGCCAGCAGTCCCACAGGGGGACGGAATACGCAGTATTTT
.	TRBV7-2	TRBJ1-6	.	CASSPPGPTALHF	TGTGCCAGCAGCCCTCCCGGCCCGACGGCCCTCCACTTT
.	TRBV12-3/TRBV12-4	TRBJ2-3	many	CASSLRDPWGEYF	TGTGCCAGCAGTTTACGGGACCCATGGGGGGAGTATTTT
TRBD2	TRBV20-1	TRBJ2-5	many	CSAINTGASGKETQYF	TGCAGTGCTATAAACACCGGGGCTAGCGGGAAAGAGACCCAGTACTTC
.	TRBV7-8	TRBJ1-4	many	CASSPRGVSEKLFF	TGTGCCAGCAGCCCCCGCGGGGTTAGTGAAAAACTGTTTTTT
.	TRBV5-5	TRBJ1-6	.	CASSLMDRRNSPLHF	TGTGCCAGCAGCTTGATGGACAGAAGGAATTCACCCCTCCACTTT
.	TRBV12-3/TRBV12-4	TRBJ2-5	many	CASSPPSQETQYF	TGTGCCAGCAGTCCCCCGTCTCAAGAGACCCAGTACTTC
TRBD2	TRBV25-1	TRBJ2-7	.	CAVSGSSYEQYF	TGTGCCGTGAGCGGGAGTTCATACGAGCAGTACTTC
TRBD1	TRBV11-3	TRBJ1-5	.	CASSYGQGAQPQHF	TGTGCCAGCAGCTACGGACAGGGTGCTCAGCCCCAGCATTTT
.	TRBV6-2/TRBV6-3	TRBJ2-2	few	CASSHARGQPTGELFF	TGTGCCAGCAGTCACGCCCGAGGGCAACCGACCGGGGAGCTGTTTTTT